This is a list of T cell receptor beta chains from one sample in a study of shared clonotypes between healthy human individuals. The repertoire was sequenced with immunoSEQ multiplex PCR; TCRdb's copy has only in-frame clones and lacks some. The sample lists 740,000 or so clones; around 78% were seen once. Sequencing used memory CD4+ T cells sorted from blood. The origin of the receptors is a woman in her 30s in good health. Both conserved end residues are part of each CDR3. Fields, in order: CDR3 protein, CDR3 DNA, J gene, clone size, V gene, D gene. A D gene is named only where the DNA matches it firmly. Clone size is given for some rows only: seen once, a few or many times, or a class if the clone is expanded.

CASSLASGPHSYEQYF | TGTGCCAGCAGCTTAGCCAGCGGACCGCACTCCTACGAGCAGTACTTC | TRBJ2-7 | few | TRBV7-9 | -
CATSRGGPSTDTQYF | TGTGCCACCAGCAGAGGCGGGCCTAGCACAGATACGCAGTATTTT | TRBJ2-3 | - | TRBV15 | -
CASSQGLAGVSNEQFF | TGTGCCAGCAGCCAGGGACTAGCGGGAGTAAGCAATGAGCAGTTCTTC | TRBJ2-1 | once | TRBV5-6 | TRBD2
CASSLGGNTQYF | TGTGCCAGCAGCTTAGGAGGGAATACGCAGTATTTT | TRBJ2-3 | - | TRBV7-8 | -
CASIGDRGFEAFF | TGTGCCAGTATCGGGGACAGGGGGTTTGAAGCTTTCTTT | TRBJ1-1 | - | TRBV19 | TRBD1
CASSPQGGRGEAFF | TGTGCCAGCAGTCCCCAAGGGGGCCGTGGTGAAGCTTTCTTT | TRBJ1-1 | few | TRBV6-6 | TRBD1
CASSQGLAVSNQPQHF | TGTGCCAGCAGCCAAGGCTTAGCCGTTAGCAATCAGCCCCAGCATTTT | TRBJ1-5 | - | TRBV4-2 | -
CASSPRTDYGYTF | TGTGCCAGCAGCCCCAGGACGGACTATGGCTACACCTTC | TRBJ1-2 | - | TRBV21-1 | -
CASSMGTVLGYTF | TGTGCCAGTAGTATGGGGACAGTTCTTGGCTACACCTTC | TRBJ1-2 | - | TRBV19 | TRBD1
CASSLLAGGGNEQFF | TGTGCCAGCAGCTTGCTAGCGGGAGGTGGGAATGAGCAGTTCTTC | TRBJ2-1 | - | TRBV7-9 | TRBD2
CASGRDEQFF | TGTGCCAGCGGAAGGGATGAGCAGTTCTTC | TRBJ2-1 | - | TRBV6-6 | -
CASIPRTGYGYTF | TGTGCCAGCATCCCAAGGACAGGCTATGGCTACACCTTC | TRBJ1-2 | few | TRBV28 | TRBD1
CASSFLGPHSNQPQHF | TGTGCCAGCAGCTTTCTCGGACCGCATAGCAATCAGCCCCAGCATTTT | TRBJ1-5 | - | TRBV5-8 | -
CASSQFIPSGDYSYNEQFF | TGTGCCAGCAGCCAATTCATCCCTAGCGGGGACTACTCCTACAATGAGCAGTTCTTC | TRBJ2-1 | - | TRBV14 | TRBD2
CASSLTTVNTEAFF | TGTGCCAGCAGTTTGACTACGGTGAACACTGAAGCTTTCTTT | TRBJ1-1 | - | TRBV28 | -
CASSLLAGVPTDTQYF | TGTGCCAGCAGTTTACTAGCGGGAGTTCCCACAGATACGCAGTATTTT | TRBJ2-3 | - | TRBV28 | TRBD2
CASSYSAQNTEAFF | TGTGCCAGCAGTTACTCAGCTCAGAACACTGAAGCTTTCTTT | TRBJ1-1 | - | TRBV6-5 | -
CASSLTGENTEAFF | TGTGCCAGTAGTCTGACAGGGGAGAACACTGAAGCTTTCTTT | TRBJ1-1 | - | TRBV19 | TRBD1
CATSSGGAPSVGQYF | TGTGCCACCAGCAGCGGAGGGGCACCTTCCGTAGGGCAGTACTTC | TRBJ2-7 | - | TRBV15 | -
CASSSSGTGGGFGGYTF | TGTGCCAGCAGTTCCTCCGGGACAGGGGGCGGGTTCGGTGGCTACACCTTC | TRBJ1-2 | - | TRBV28 | TRBD1
CASSVTGTATYEQYF | TGTGCCAGCAGTGTAACCGGGACAGCCACCTACGAGCAGTACTTC | TRBJ2-7 | - | TRBV6-1 | TRBD1
CASSDSQGYTF | TGTGCCAGCTCGGACAGTCAGGGCTACACCTTC | TRBJ1-2 | once | TRBV28 | -
CASSGGYEQYF | TGTGCCAGTAGTGGTGGATACGAGCAGTACTTC | TRBJ2-7 | - | TRBV19 | -
CASSLTTGIDTQYF | TGTGCCAGCAGCTTAACGACAGGGATAGATACGCAGTATTTT | TRBJ2-3 | - | TRBV7-3 | TRBD1
CATSMGWGEQFF | TGTGCCACCAGCATGGGATGGGGTGAGCAGTTCTTC | TRBJ2-1 | once | TRBV15 | -
CASYRDRDFREQYF | TGTGCAAGTTACAGGGACAGGGATTTCCGCGAGCAGTACTTC | TRBJ2-7 | - | TRBV12-2 | -
CASSEEGQAYSGANVLTF | TGTGCCAGCAGTGAAGAGGGACAGGCTTACTCTGGGGCCAACGTCCTGACTTTC | TRBJ2-6 | many | TRBV2 | TRBD1
CASRYGTGYGYTF | TGTGCCAGCAGATACGGAACGGGCTATGGCTACACCTTC | TRBJ1-2 | - | TRBV7-9 | -
CASSAQGTISGNTIYF | TGTGCCAGTAGTGCCCAGGGAACCATCTCTGGAAACACCATATATTTT | TRBJ1-3 | - | TRBV19 | -